This paragraph reports one TCR beta chain. Antigen: not known. TCRdb keeps only in-frame clones here, not all; method: immunoSEQ multiplex PCR. The sample records several thousand clones, less than 70% being singletons. The CDR3 covers 16 residues. Germline values: CDR1 SGHRS, CDR2 YFSETQ. V lost 4 bases and J lost 4; bases outside the gene matches: 12. The data were taken from a study of CD8 T cell repertoires and HIV-1 epitope variants. Overall study: Controls included no peptide, Ebola AY9 epitope, and a CMV, EBV, flu pool. Equal numbers of autologous T cell-negative cells presented antigen to enriched T cells.

This receptor was identified in a male donor with HIV. This chain links TRBV5-1 with TRBJ2-3; 7 bases map to TRBD1. Sequenced input: cultured CD8+ T cells derived from PBMCs. The CDR3 bases are TGCGCCAGCAGCAGGGGGACAGCTATCGGGGCAGATACGCAGTATTTT. Amino acids: CASSRGTAIGADTQYF.